Listed here are 5 T cell receptor beta chains from one sample, sequenced in a study of T-cell reconstitution after alpha-beta-depleted transplantation in children. Researchers prepared the TCRbeta library using unique molecular identifiers, the study reports. One entry per CDR3 protein, called by TCRdb with MiXCR from the PCR reads. The sample has some 120,000 distinct CDR3 sequences; under 13% are singletons. The material sequenced was PBMCs, taken before TCRalphabeta/CD19-depleted stem cell transplant. The receptors derive from a boy between 2 and 10 years old with acute lymphoblastic leukemia, due to receive a stem cell transplant.

This clonotype was seen ten or more times. The chain is built from TRBV3-1 and TRBJ2-2; TRBD1 agrees at 8 bases. CDR3 length: 18 amino acids. J lost 5 bases, V lost 3 bases, and 14 bases had no gene match. CDR1 and CDR2 from the germline V gene are LGHDT and YNNKEL (reference sequence). The chain's CDR3 is CASSHSPGTGIRTGELFF. The DNA of the CDR3 is TGTGCCAGCAGCCACAGTCCCGGGACAGGTATTCGGACCGGGGAGCTGTTTTTT.

The chain employs TRBV7-8 and TRBJ2-7; TRBD1 might be the D (6 bases). Germline CDR1 and CDR2: SGHVS and FQNEAQ. With 1 base removed from V and 0 bases from J, the gap between germline ends came to 7 bases. The CDR3 is 14 amino acids. CDR3 in amino acids: CASSLEGGSYEQYF. In DNA form, the CDR3 reads TGTGCCAGCAGCTTAGAAGGGGGCTCCTACGAGCAGTACTTC.

This clonotype was detected ten times or more. This chain links TRBV20-1 with TRBJ2-5; a possible D gene is TRBD1 (6 bases). This CDR3 spans 14 amino acids. The V gene lost 5 bases and the J gene lost 2 bases, with 15 bases spanning the gap. Germline V gene data show CDR1 as DFQATT and CDR2 as SNEGSKA (reference sequence). The CDR3 bases are TGCAGTGCTCAGGCAGGGGCTCTTCAAGAGACCCAGTACTTC. This translates into CSAQAGALQETQYF.

In this sample, this clonotype turned up a few times. The chain carries TRBV5-1 and TRBJ1-1, with D unresolved. The CDR3 spans 14 residues. Deletions cut 5 bases from V and 1 base from J, with 12 bases between. Germline V gene lookup returns CDR1 SGHRS and CDR2 YFSETQ. Written as DNA, the CDR3 is TGCGCCAGCAGTTTTGGACCGCAGAACACTGAAGCTTTCTTT. Translation gives CASSFGPQNTEAFF.

Many counts were recorded for this clonotype. The gene calls are TRBV20-1 and TRBJ2-4; 10 bases line up with TRBD2. V shed 1 base, J shed 9 bases, and the junction held 6 bases outside the gene matches. Germline V gene data show CDR1 as DFQATT and CDR2 as SNEGSKA (reference sequence). The CDR3 is 14 amino acids. As DNA, the CDR3 is TGCAGTGCTAGAGGGACTAGCGGACTTGGCATTCAGTACTTC. Amino acid sequence: CSARGTSGLGIQYF.